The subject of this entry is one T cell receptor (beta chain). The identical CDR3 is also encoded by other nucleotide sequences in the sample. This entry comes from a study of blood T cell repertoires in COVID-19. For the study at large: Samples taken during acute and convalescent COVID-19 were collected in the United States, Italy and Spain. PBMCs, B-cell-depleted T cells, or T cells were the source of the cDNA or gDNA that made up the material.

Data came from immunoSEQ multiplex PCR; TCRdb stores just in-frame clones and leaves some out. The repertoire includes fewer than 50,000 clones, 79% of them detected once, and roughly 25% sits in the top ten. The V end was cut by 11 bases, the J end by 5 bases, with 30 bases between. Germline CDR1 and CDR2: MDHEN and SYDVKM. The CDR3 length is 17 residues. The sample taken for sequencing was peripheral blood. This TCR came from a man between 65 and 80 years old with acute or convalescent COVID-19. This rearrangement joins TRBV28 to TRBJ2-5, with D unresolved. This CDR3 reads CAFGTLGPMARRETQYF. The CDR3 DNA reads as TGTGCCTTCGGTACGCTGGGCCCGATGGCCCGACGGGAGACCCAGTACTTC.